The rows below give T cell receptor beta chains drawn from one sample of a study of post-analysis software for immune sequencing data. TCRdb passed the PCR reads through MiXCR, listing each CDR3 protein once. Among 800,000 to 950,000 distinct CDR3 sequences listed, around 53% were seen once. The specimen sequenced was blood. The receptors were gathered from a girl aged 10-17 years with multiple sclerosis. Both conserved end residues are part of each CDR3. D genes are given only for firm matches. A row's size may be missing; if present it is once, few, many or a size class.

>-|TRBV29-1|-|TRBJ1-1
CSVDKGRVNTEAFF
TGCAGCGTTGATAAGGGACGGGTGAACACTGAAGCTTTCTTT
>few|TRBV11-2|TRBD1|TRBJ1-1
CASSTRGQAEAFF
TGTGCCAGCAGCACTAGGGGGCAAGCTGAAGCTTTCTTT
>-|TRBV29-1|TRBD2|TRBJ2-7
CSFRTSGTSPYEQYF
TGCAGCTTCCGGACTAGCGGGACCAGCCCCTACGAGCAGTACTTC
>few|TRBV5-5|-|TRBJ1-2
CASSRSVVVDNYGYTF
TGTGCCAGCAGCCGGAGCGTAGTTGTGGATAACTATGGCTACACCTTC
>-|TRBV25-1|-|TRBJ2-7
CASGWGAGYEQYF
TGTGCCAGCGGATGGGGGGCTGGCTACGAGCAGTACTTC
>-|TRBV12-3/TRBV12-4|TRBD1|TRBJ2-1
CASSWTGLDEQFF
TGTGCCAGCAGCTGGACAGGGCTCGATGAGCAGTTCTTC
>-|TRBV4-2|-|TRBJ1-2
CASSHPAAEPTNYGYTF
TGTGCCAGCAGCCACCCTGCGGCAGAGCCTACTAACTATGGCTACACCTTC
>-|TRBV6-2/TRBV6-3|TRBD2|TRBJ2-1
CASRGLAEDEQFF
TGTGCCAGCAGGGGACTAGCTGAGGATGAGCAGTTCTTC
>-|TRBV3-1|-|TRBJ1-2
CASSQGDFGLNYGYTF
TGTGCCAGCAGCCAAGGGGATTTCGGACTTAACTATGGCTACACCTTC
>-|TRBV6-6|-|TRBJ1-2
CASRSGIYGYTF
TGTGCCAGCAGATCGGGGATCTATGGCTACACCTTC
>-|TRBV7-9|-|TRBJ2-3
CASSLGVVGSTDTQYF
TGTGCCAGCAGCTTAGGAGTAGTGGGGAGCACAGATACGCAGTATTTT
>once|TRBV24-1|TRBD1|TRBJ1-1
CATATRGGAAFF
TGTGCCACCGCCACCAGGGGGGGGGCAGCTTTCTTT
>-|TRBV14|TRBD2|TRBJ2-5
CASSQDRAGLQETQYF
TGTGCCAGCAGCCAAGATCGAGCGGGGCTACAAGAGACCCAGTACTTC
>many|TRBV7-2|TRBD2|TRBJ2-7
CASSSGLAGEQYF
TGTGCCAGCAGCTCGGGACTAGCGGGGGAGCAGTACTTC
>-|TRBV18|TRBD2|TRBJ2-7
CASSPPVREVLGEQYF
TGTGCCAGCTCACCACCGGTGCGGGAGGTCCTCGGAGAGCAGTACTTC
>few|TRBV20-1|-|TRBJ2-7
CSASPGRRTGHYEQYF
TGCAGTGCTAGTCCGGGGCGTAGAACGGGCCACTACGAGCAGTACTTC
>few|TRBV6-6|-|TRBJ2-7
CASSYSDQGGYEQYF
TGTGCCAGCAGTTACTCGGACCAGGGCGGCTACGAGCAGTACTTC
>-|TRBV15|-|TRBJ1-2
CATTHGGSYGYTF
TGTGCCACCACCCACGGGGGGAGCTATGGCTACACCTTC
>few|TRBV5-1|TRBD2|TRBJ2-1
CASSLASGSNEQFF
TGCGCCAGCAGCTTAGCTAGCGGGAGCAATGAGCAGTTCTTC
>few|TRBV4-2|-|TRBJ1-2
CASSQAGELGVNYGYTF
TGTGCCAGCAGCCAAGCGGGAGAACTAGGGGTAAACTATGGCTACACCTTC
>-|TRBV5-4|TRBD2|TRBJ2-2
CASSLDSGGPTNTGELFF
TGTGCCAGCAGCTTGGACAGCGGGGGCCCTACTAACACCGGGGAGCTGTTTTTT
>-|TRBV5-1|-|TRBJ2-5
CASSLSTGQKETQYF
TGCGCCAGCAGCTTATCCACGGGACAAAAAGAGACCCAGTACTTC
>-|TRBV29-1|-|TRBJ1-1
CSVSHNTEAFF
TGCAGCGTTTCTCACAACACTGAAGCTTTCTTT